The next 14 T cell receptor beta chains were all read from a single sample in a study of T cell clones after liver transplantation. This table comes from immunoSEQ multiplex PCR, and its TCRdb copy is limited to in-frame clones, with some not included. The sample records some 23,000 clones, 55% to 70% being singletons. The source material was CD4+ T cells from blood, sampled before liver transplant. These receptors were obtained from a human donor who received a liver transplant.

The chain joins TRBV7-2 to TRBJ2-2; D is uncertain. In germline, CDR1 is SGHTA, CDR2 FQGNSA. This CDR3 has 11 residues. Trimming shortened V by 5 bases and J by 7 bases, and 5 bases separated the two germline ends. The DNA of the CDR3 is TGTGCCAGCAGCCCGGACGGGGAGCTGTTTTTT. This encodes CASSPDGELFF.

The chain employs TRBV7-2 and TRBJ2-7, with TRBD1 matching 7 bases. In germline, CDR1 is SGHTA, CDR2 FQGNSA. This CDR3 region has 14 residues. The V segment lost 3 bases and the J segment 2 bases; nucleotides outside the gene matches: 4. This CDR3 reads CASSFNTGAYEQYF. CDR3 DNA sequence: TGTGCCAGCAGCTTCAATACAGGGGCCTACGAGCAGTACTTC.

The genes are TRBV19 and TRBJ2-7; TRBD1 or TRBD2 may be the D gene (5 bases each). V lost 6 bases to trimming and J lost 6 bases, with 9 bases between them. The CDR3 runs to 11 residues. The germline CDR1 and CDR2 sequences are LNHDA and SQIVND (reference sequence). This chain's CDR3 is CASREGTEQYF. In DNA, the CDR3 is TGTGCCAGTAGAGAGGGGACCGAGCAGTACTTC.

This sequence joins TRBV6-4 and TRBJ2-3, with 8 bases identical to TRBD2. This CDR3 has 14 amino acids. V lost 5 bases, J lost 4 bases, and 5 bases stayed unmatched. Germline CDR1 and CDR2: MRHNA and SNTAGT. The CDR3 coding sequence is TGTGCCAGCAGTCCTGGACTAGCTGCAGATACGCAGTATTTT. It encodes CASSPGLAADTQYF.

V gene TRBV5-5 combines with J gene TRBJ1-3, with 9 positions matching TRBD1. J lost 4 bases, V lost 4 bases, and 6 bases had no gene match. The CDR3 loop spans 15 amino acids. In germline, CDR1 is SGHKS, CDR2 YYEKEE (reference sequence). DNA for the CDR3: TGTGCCAGCAGCATCGGGACAGGGCCCGGAAACACCATATATTTT. It encodes CASSIGTGPGNTIYF.

This chain's CDR3 is CASSSLGRGRATDTQYF. The CDR3 coding sequence is TGTGCCAGCAGTTCACTGGGGCGGGGACGCGCCACAGATACGCAGTATTTT. The chain is built from TRBV28 and TRBJ2-3; TRBD2 might be the D (6 bases). The CDR3 runs to 17 residues. V was clipped by 4 bases and J by 2 bases, with 19 bases between them. Germline V gene sequence: CDR1 MDHEN, CDR2 SYDVKM.

The chain joins TRBV29-1 to TRBJ1-2, with D possibly being TRBD1 (6 bases). This CDR3 spans 15 amino acids. V gave up 2 bases and J gave up 5 bases, with 18 bases separating them. Germline V gives CDR1 SQVTM, CDR2 ANQGSEA. The CDR3 DNA is TGCAGCGTTGAAAAGGGGTCAGGGGTTGGGTATGGCTACACCTTC. Translating it yields CSVEKGSGVGYGYTF. The full variable domain, its missing parts supplied by reference TRBV29-1 and TRBJ1-2, is SAVISQKPSRDICQRGTSLTIQCQVDSQVTMMFWYRQQPGQSLTLIATANQGSEATYESGFVIDKFPISRPNLTFSTLTVSNMSPEDSSIYLCSVEKGSGVGYGYTFGSGTRLTVV.

A few counts support this clone. The chain has TRBV28 and TRBJ2-3; 9 nucleotides match TRBD1. With 8 bases clipped from V and 6 bases from J, the junction kept 21 bases outside the gene matches. The CDR3 runs 18 residues. CDR1 MDHEN and CDR2 SYDVKM come from the germline V gene. This CDR3 reads CASCSYNTGGASRDTQYF. The CDR3 DNA is TGTGCCAGCTGCTCCTATAATACAGGGGGCGCGTCTAGGGATACGCAGTATTTT. Using reference TRBV28 and TRBJ2-3 for the parts outside the CDR3, the full variable domain is DVKVTQSSRYLVKRTGEKVFLECVQDMDHENMFWYRQDPGLGLRLIYFSYDVKMKEKGDIPEGYSVSREKKERFSLILESASTNQTSMYLCASCSYNTGGASRDTQYFGPGTRLTVL.

This sequence joins TRBV10-2 and TRBJ2-7; D is perhaps TRBD1 or TRBD2 (5 bases each). There are 14 residues in the CDR3. Trimming shortened V by 4 bases and J by 3 bases, and 13 bases separated the two germline ends. The germline V gene encodes CDR1 WSHSY and CDR2 SAAADI. CDR3 bases: TGCGCCAGCAGTGGGGGGACCAGCGGCTACGAGCAGTACGTC. Amino acid sequence: CASSGGTSGYEQYV.

V and J are TRBV9 and TRBJ2-1, with D uncertain. This CDR3 region has 10 residues. Trimming left V 0 bases short and J 9 bases short, with 1 base between. Looked up from germline, CDR1 is SGDLS and CDR2 is YYNGEE. The CDR3 loop reads CASSVGEQFF. CDR3 DNA sequence: TGTGCCAGCAGCGTAGGTGAGCAGTTCTTC.

The CDR3 region has the DNA TGTGCCAGCAGCTTAACCTGGACAGTGAGGGAGCAGTACTTC. Translating gives CASSLTWTVREQYF. This chain connects TRBV11-2 to TRBJ2-7, with D possibly being TRBD1 (6 bases). V lost 2 bases to trimming and J lost 7 bases, with 15 bases between them. Looked up from germline, CDR1 is SGHAT and CDR2 is FQNNGV. The CDR3 has 14 residues.

This clone was recorded only once. The rearrangement links TRBV12-5 to TRBJ2-5; D might be TRBD1 (6 bases). The V gene lost 5 bases and the J gene lost 4 bases, with 14 bases spanning the gap. CDR3 length equals 14 residues. Germline lookup yields CDR1 LGHNT and CDR2 FRNRAP. This chain's CDR3 is CASGRGQGPETQYF. CDR3 coding DNA: TGTGCTAGTGGTAGGGGTCAGGGGCCAGAGACCCAGTACTTC.

There are a few counts of this clone. In DNA, the CDR3 is TGTGCCAGCAGCCCCACAGGAGCCAAAAACATTCAGTACTTC. Translation gives CASSPTGAKNIQYF. The chain links TRBV11-2 to TRBJ2-4; TRBD1 might be the D (5 bases). This CDR3 is 14 amino acids long. In germline, CDR1 is SGHAT, CDR2 FQNNGV. V was trimmed by 5 bases and J by 0 bases, leaving 8 bases between them.

This chain links TRBV4-1 with TRBJ2-1, with D maybe TRBD2 (6 bases). Looked up from germline, CDR1 is MGHRA and CDR2 is YSYEKL. The CDR3 contains 14 residues. Trimming shortened V by 0 bases and J by 9 bases, and 12 bases separated the two germline ends. The CDR3 DNA reads as TGCGCCAGCAGCCAAGAATACGCCGGGAGTGAGCAGTTCTTC. This encodes CASSQEYAGSEQFF.